This T cell receptor (beta chain) emerged from a study of blood T cell repertoires in COVID-19. Study summary: T cells, B-cell-depleted T cells, or PBMCs provided the cDNA or gDNA that served as material.

Data came from immunoSEQ multiplex PCR; TCRdb stores just in-frame clones and leaves some out. The sample consists of tens of thousands of clones, around 90% of them appearing once. This clone was seen just once. Trimming pared 2 bases from V and 8 bases from J, leaving 12 bases between. The CDR3 extends over 14 amino acids. The germline CDR1 and CDR2 sequences are LNHDA and SQIVND (reference sequence). The TCR comes from a man aged 45-60 years with active COVID-19. This chain uses TRBV19 with TRBJ1-4; D not certain. Sequencing was done on a sample of peripheral blood. The CDR3 bases are TGTGCCAGTAGTATATCTGCAGGCTGGGAAAAACTGTTTTTT. Protein sequence: CASSISAGWEKLFF.